This T cell receptor (beta chain) stems from a study of T cell responses to AZD1222 COVID-19 vaccine. The study's findings and limits: Spike-spanning, vaccine-associated CD4 TCRs were dominant at 160-218 and 743-854. After the peak T cell response, and only then, were repertoires sampled.

In the case of this clone: The antigen is not known.

The CDR3 contains 12 residues. Deletions cut 3 bases from V and 4 bases from J, with 4 bases between. CDR1 MNHEY and CDR2 SMNVEV come from the germline V gene (reference sequence). Profiled with immunoSEQ multiplex PCR; TCRdb holds only in-frame clones, not every one. The sample has 140,000 to 150,000 clones; 89% are singletons. Doses given second, at about 4 or about 12 weeks, were pooled. The rearrangement uses TRBV27 and TRBJ2-1; D ambiguous. Sample: peripheral blood, taken 28 days after the second AZD1222 dose. The source is an adult who received the AZD1222 COVID-19 vaccine. CDR3 sequence (DNA): TGTGCCAGCAGTTTCGGTTACAATGAGCAGTTCTTC. Translation gives CASSFGYNEQFF.